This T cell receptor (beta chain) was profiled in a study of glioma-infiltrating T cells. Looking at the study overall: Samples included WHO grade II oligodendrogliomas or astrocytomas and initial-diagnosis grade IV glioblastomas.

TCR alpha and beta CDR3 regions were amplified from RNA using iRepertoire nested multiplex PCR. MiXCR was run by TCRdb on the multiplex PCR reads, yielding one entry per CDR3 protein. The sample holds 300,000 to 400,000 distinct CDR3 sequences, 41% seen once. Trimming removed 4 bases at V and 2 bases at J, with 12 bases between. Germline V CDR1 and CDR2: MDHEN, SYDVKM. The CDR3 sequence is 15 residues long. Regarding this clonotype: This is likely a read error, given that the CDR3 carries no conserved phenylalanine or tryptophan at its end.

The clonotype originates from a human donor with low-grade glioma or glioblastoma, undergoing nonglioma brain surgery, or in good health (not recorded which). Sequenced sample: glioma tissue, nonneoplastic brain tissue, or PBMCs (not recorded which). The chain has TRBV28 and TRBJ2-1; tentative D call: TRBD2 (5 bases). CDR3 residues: CASSWVARAYNEQFS. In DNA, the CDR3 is TGTGCCAGCAGTTGGGTAGCGCGAGCCTACAATGAGCAGTTCTCC.